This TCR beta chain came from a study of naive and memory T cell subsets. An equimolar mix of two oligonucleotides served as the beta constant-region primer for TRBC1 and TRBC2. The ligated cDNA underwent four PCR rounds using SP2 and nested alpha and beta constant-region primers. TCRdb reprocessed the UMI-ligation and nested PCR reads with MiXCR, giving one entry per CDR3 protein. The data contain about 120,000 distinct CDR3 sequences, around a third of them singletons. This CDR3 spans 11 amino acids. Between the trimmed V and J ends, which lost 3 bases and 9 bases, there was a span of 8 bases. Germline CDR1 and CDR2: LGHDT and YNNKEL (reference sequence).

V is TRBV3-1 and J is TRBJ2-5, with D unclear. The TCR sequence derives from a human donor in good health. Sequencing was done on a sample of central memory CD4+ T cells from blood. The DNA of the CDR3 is TGTGCCAGCAGCCAGGGTCGGGCCCAGTACTTC. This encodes CASSQGRAQYF.